This TCR delta chain was found in a study of gamma-delta chains in newborns, infants, children. The wider study: Microbial exposure reportedly drives polyclonal innate γδ T cell expansion after birth.

J was trimmed by 0 bases and V by 3 bases; bases with no gene match: 4. Germline V CDR1 and CDR2: GEAIGNYY, EKD. This CDR3 is 15 amino acids long. TCRdb re-called clones from the reads via CATT. Here the sample spans 3,000 to 3,500 delta-chain clones, over 2% being singletons. Material for sequencing was blood. The TCR comes from a child who was a newborn, infant or young child, either healthy, febrile or measles-vaccinated (not recorded which). The V gene is TRDV2, the J gene TRDJ1; 9 bases align to TRDD3. CDR3 region: CACDLLGDHTDKLIF. In DNA, the CDR3 is TGTGCCTGTGACCTACTGGGGGACCACACCGATAAACTCATCTTT.